This T cell receptor (beta chain) was identified during a study of T cells in women clearing cervical HPV infection. Per germline, CDR1 LNHDA and CDR2 SQIVND (reference sequence). The V end lost 5 bases, the J end lost 4 bases, and 9 bases lay between the germline ends. The length of the CDR3 is 13 residues. All participants had a single incident cervical HPV16 infection, and prevalent HPV16 infections were excluded. TCRdb's table, derived via immunoSEQ multiplex PCR, lists solely in-frame clones and lacks some. The sample's table shows approximately 30,000 clones. About this clone itself: The read gets to within 3 residues of the CDR3 end, and the germline J gene fills in the rest.

Sequences were obtained from blood buffy coat. The V call is TRBV19, the J call TRBJ2-1; D ambiguous. This TCR came from a woman aged 18 to 75 with a cervical HPV16 infection that either progressed to CIN3+ or cleared (not recorded which). This CDR3 is CASSWSRYNEQFF. CDR3 DNA (partial): TGTGCCAGTAGTTGGTCCAGGTACAATGAG.